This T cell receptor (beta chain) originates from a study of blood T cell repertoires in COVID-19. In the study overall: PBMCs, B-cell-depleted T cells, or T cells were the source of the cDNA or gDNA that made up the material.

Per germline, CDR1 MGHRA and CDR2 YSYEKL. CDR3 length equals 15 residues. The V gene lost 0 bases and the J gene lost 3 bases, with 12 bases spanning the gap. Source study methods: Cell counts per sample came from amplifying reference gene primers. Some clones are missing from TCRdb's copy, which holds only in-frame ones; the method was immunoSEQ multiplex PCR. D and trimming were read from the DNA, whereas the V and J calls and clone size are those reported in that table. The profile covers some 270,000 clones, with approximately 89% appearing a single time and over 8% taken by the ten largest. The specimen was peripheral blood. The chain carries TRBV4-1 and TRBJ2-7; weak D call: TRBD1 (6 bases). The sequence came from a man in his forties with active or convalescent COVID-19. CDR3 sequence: CASSQENRVDYEQYF. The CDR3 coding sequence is TGCGCCAGCAGCCAAGAAAACAGGGTAGACTACGAGCAGTACTTC.